The 29 T cell receptor beta chains listed next were all sequenced from one sample in a study of somatic mutations in cytotoxic T cells in rheumatoid arthritis. Sequencing used immunoSEQ multiplex PCR; TCRdb keeps in-frame clones, though not all of them. Of 14,000 or so clones in the sample, about 77% are singletons; the top ten hold 14%. Material for sequencing was CD8+ T cells sorted from blood. The source is an adult with rheumatoid arthritis.

This rearrangement joins TRBV7-9 to TRBJ2-2; tentatively, D is TRBD2 (5 bases). This CDR3 is built from 16 residues. Germline V gives CDR1 SEHNR, CDR2 FQNEAQ (reference sequence). Trimming left V 3 bases short and J 2 bases short, with 13 bases between. The CDR3 DNA reads as TGTGCCAGCAGCTTTAGCGTAGCAGTTAACACCGGGGAGCTGTTTTTT. Amino acids: CASSFSVAVNTGELFF.

This clone has just one count. The chain joins TRBV5-1 to TRBJ1-1, with D possibly TRBD1 on 5 matching bases. Germline CDR1 is SGHRS and CDR2 is YFSETQ. V was clipped by 4 bases and J by 4 bases, with 14 bases between them. The CDR3 spans 14 residues. This CDR3 reads CASSAMTESTEAFF. CDR3 in DNA: TGCGCCAGCAGCGCAATGACAGAATCCACTGAAGCTTTCTTT.

The chain couples TRBV4-2 to TRBJ2-2; 11 bases are a match to TRBD2. The germline V gene has CDR1 LGHNA and CDR2 YNFKEQ. The V segment lost 5 bases and the J segment 1 base; nucleotides outside the gene matches: 3. The CDR3 has 16 amino acids. CDR3 sequence (DNA): TGTGCCAGCAGCGGCGGGACTAGCGGGAACACCGGGGAGCTGTTTTTT. Protein: CASSGGTSGNTGELFF.

This chain links TRBV27 with TRBJ2-5; D is perhaps TRBD1 (6 bases). The V end was cut by 2 bases, the J end by 4 bases, with 17 bases between. The CDR3 totals 16 residues. CDR1 and CDR2 from the germline V gene are MNHEY and SMNVEV (reference sequence). Here the CDR3 DNA reads TGTGCCAGCAGTTTAGTTTGGACAGCCCCTGGAGAGACCCAGTACTTC. It codes for CASSLVWTAPGETQYF.

The rearrangement uses TRBV21-1 and TRBJ2-3; the table's TRBD2 call for D was not verified on the DNA. TRBV21-1 is termed a pseudogene. The CDR3 sequence is 15 residues long. Here the CDR3 reads CASSNKRPPSDTQYF. CDR3 nucleotides: TGTGCCAGCAGCAACAAGCGCCCACCTTCAGATACGCAGTATTTT.

In its sample, this clone was seen once. DNA for the CDR3: TGTGCCAGCAGTTACTCTGGGTGGGGTACTGAAGCTTTCTTT. Encoded protein: CASSYSGWGTEAFF. This chain connects TRBV6-5 to TRBJ1-1; D is unclear. This CDR3 comprises 14 residues. V was shortened by 0 bases and J by 5 bases, with 10 bases between the two germline ends. Germline V gene lookup returns CDR1 MNHEY and CDR2 SVGAGI.

CDR3 DNA sequence: TGTGCCAGCAGTGAAGGTCTGGAGGCCTATGGCTACACCTTC. It encodes CASSEGLEAYGYTF. The J gene is TRBJ1-2, the V gene TRBV6-1; D gene unclear. The V gene's germline CDR1 is MNHNS and CDR2 SASEGT. The CDR3 consists of 14 residues. V shed 1 base and J shed 4 bases, with 10 bases lying between them.

The chain recombines TRBV2 with TRBJ2-7; weak D call: TRBD2 (6 bases). CDR3 length: 15 residues. V lost 5 bases and J 4 bases, leaving 18 bases between the germline ends. Germline CDR1 SNHLY, CDR2 FYNNEI. The CDR3 DNA reads as TGTGCCAGCAGTTCCGGGGGTTCGGCGTTATACGAGCAGTACTTC. Encoded protein: CASSSGGSALYEQYF.

This clone showed up just a few times. This chain links TRBV6-6 with TRBJ1-5; TRBD1 matches 9 bases. The CDR3 spans 15 residues. Germline V CDR1 and CDR2: MNHNY, SVGAGI (reference sequence). V lost 5 bases and J lost 5; bases outside the gene matches: 7. In DNA form, the CDR3 reads TGTGCCAGCAGTCCGGGACAGGGATTTGATCAGCCCCAGCATTTT. Its translation is CASSPGQGFDQPQHF.

By share, this clone counts as large. The chain combines TRBV5-1 with TRBJ2-1; D gene ambiguous. Per germline, CDR1 SGHRS and CDR2 YFSETQ. The CDR3 is 13 residues long. V lost 3 bases, J lost 0 bases, and 4 bases lay in between. CDR3 sequence reads: CASSSSSYNEQFF. DNA of the CDR3: TGCGCCAGCAGCTCTAGCTCCTACAATGAGCAGTTCTTC.

The genes are TRBV6-1 and TRBJ2-3, with D tentatively TRBD2 (6 bases). Trimming pared 4 bases from V and 7 bases from J, leaving 15 bases between. CDR1 and CDR2 from the germline V gene are MNHNS and SASEGT. This CDR3 has 14 amino acids. For the CDR3, the DNA is TGTGCCAGCAGTGCTCGCGGGGCCATCCATACGCAGTATTTT. Its protein is CASSARGAIHTQYF.

V is TRBV6-1 and J is TRBJ1-2; D uncertain. V lost 6 bases and J 4 bases, leaving 15 bases between the germline ends. Germline V gives CDR1 MNHNS, CDR2 SASEGT. This CDR3 is built from 14 residues. CDR3 sequence (DNA): TGTGCCAGCAGGGAAAACACGGTTTCCTATGGCTACACCTTC. This sequence encodes CASRENTVSYGYTF.

This chain uses TRBV15 with TRBJ1-1; TRBD1 agrees at 7 bases. Unmatched junction bases numbered 2, after V lost 4 bases and J lost 0 bases. Germline CDR1 and CDR2: LNHNV and YYDKDF (reference sequence). The CDR3 runs 14 residues. The CDR3 is CATSIRGMNTEAFF. CDR3 nucleotide sequence: TGTGCCACCAGCATCAGGGGGATGAACACTGAAGCTTTCTTT.

This sequence joins TRBV5-8 and TRBJ2-7; no reliable D call. The V and J ends lost 4 bases and 6 bases respectively, with 14 bases between them. CDR1 is SGHTS, CDR2 YDEGEE, per germline. The CDR3 spans 13 residues. The CDR3: CASSKTSQVEQYF. The CDR3 nucleotides read TGTGCCAGCAGCAAGACAAGTCAAGTCGAGCAGTACTTC. The whole variable domain, filled in from reference TRBV5-8 and TRBJ2-7, reads EAGVTQSPTHLIKTRGQQATLRCSPISGHTSVYWYQQALGLGLQFLLWYDEGEERNRGNFPPRFSGRQFPNYSSELNVNALELEDSALYLCASSKTSQVEQYFGPGTRLTVT.

The chain uses TRBV9 and TRBJ2-3; 8 bases are shared with TRBD2. Unmatched junction bases numbered 15, after V lost 2 bases and J lost 10 bases. In germline, CDR1 is SGDLS, CDR2 YYNGEE. The CDR3 totals 16 residues. The CDR3 nucleotides read TGTGCCAGCAGCGTCCTTACGGGAGGGCCGAGGACGTCGCAGTATTTT. As protein: CASSVLTGGPRTSQYF. Full variable domain (missing parts from reference TRBV9 and TRBJ2-3): DSGVTQTPKHLITATGQRVTLRCSPRSGDLSVYWYQQSLDQGLQFLIQYYNGEERAKGNILERFSAQQFPDLHSELNLSSLELGDSALYFCASSVLTGGPRTSQYFGPGTRLTVL.

V usage is TRBV11-2 and J usage is TRBJ1-3, with no clear D. The CDR3 consists of 15 residues. V lost 1 base, J lost 2 bases, and 9 bases lay in between. The germline CDR1 and CDR2 sequences are SGHAT and FQNNGV. The CDR3 here is CASSLVGGTGNTIYF. The CDR3 nucleotides read TGTGCCAGCAGCTTAGTAGGTGGGACTGGAAACACCATATATTTT.

The chain combines TRBV5-1 with TRBJ2-7; 8 nucleotides match TRBD2. V dropped 1 base and J dropped 3; count of bases not matched to a gene: 6. Per germline, CDR1 SGHRS and CDR2 YFSETQ. The CDR3 extends over 15 amino acids. The CDR3 nucleotides are TGCGCCAGCAGCTTGTGGAGCGGGAGTCTCTACGAGCAGTACTTC. The encoded protein is CASSLWSGSLYEQYF.

The CDR3 coding sequence is TGTGCCAGCAGCTTGGGTTCAGGGCTCTCTGGGGCCAACGTCCTGACTTTC. Amino acids: CASSLGSGLSGANVLTF. V gene TRBV5-4 combines with J gene TRBJ2-6; the D gene is possibly TRBD1 (5 bases). Trimming took off 0 bases at V and 0 bases at J, with 10 bases between the two ends. Germline V gene sequence: CDR1 SGHNT, CDR2 YYREEE (reference sequence). The CDR3 consists of 17 residues.

This clone was seen a single time. The CDR3 protein is CASSLLGLAGGQETQYF. The DNA of the CDR3 is TGTGCCAGCAGTTTACTGGGACTAGCGGGGGGCCAAGAGACCCAGTACTTC. This chain joins TRBV27 and TRBJ2-5; 15 bases agree with TRBD2. The CDR3 has 17 residues. Germline values: CDR1 MNHEY, CDR2 SMNVEV (reference sequence). J gave up 1 base and V 2 bases, and 2 bases lay outside the gene matches.

V usage is TRBV21-1 and J usage is TRBJ2-2; TRBD2, as called in the table, went unchecked against the DNA. TRBV21-1 is given as a pseudogene. CDR3 length equals 15 residues. Here the CDR3 reads CASGRTSNQTGELFF. The CDR3 DNA reads TGTGCCAGCGGTCGGACTAGTAACCAAACCGGGGAGCTGTTTTTT.

The V call is TRBV6-6, the J call TRBJ1-1, with unresolved D. The germline V and J ends were trimmed by 2 bases and 11 bases, with 12 bases remaining between them. Germline-derived CDR1 and CDR2 are MNHNY and SVGAGI (reference sequence). The CDR3 contains 12 residues. CDR3 bases: TGTGCCAGCAGTTACGTATCAGAAAAGGCTTTCTTT. This translates into CASSYVSEKAFF.

This chain links TRBV27 with TRBJ2-2; D gene unclear. The CDR3 totals 12 residues. CDR1 and CDR2 from the germline V gene are MNHEY and SMNVEV (reference sequence). The germline V and J ends were trimmed by 2 bases and 5 bases, with 3 bases remaining between them. CDR3 sequence: CASSLHTGELFF. The CDR3 DNA follows: TGTGCCAGCAGTTTACATACCGGGGAGCTGTTTTTT.

The J gene is TRBJ2-3, the V gene TRBV13; 9 nucleotides line up with TRBD2. Germline CDR1 PRHDT, CDR2 FYEKMQ (reference sequence). The junction had 6 bases not matched to a gene; V was cut back by 5 bases and J by 3 bases. The CDR3 length is 15 residues. The chain's CDR3 is CASSPGGLATDTQYF. The CDR3, as DNA: TGTGCCAGCAGCCCAGGGGGACTAGCAACAGATACGCAGTATTTT.

The sample holds a few counts of this clone. CDR3: CATSSPLAGSTDTQYF. DNA for the CDR3: TGTGCCACCAGCAGCCCGCTAGCGGGGAGCACAGATACGCAGTATTTT. This chain uses TRBV15 with TRBJ2-3; 9 positions match TRBD2. The V gene end was trimmed by 3 bases and the J gene end by 0 bases; junction bases not matched to a gene: 4. CDR3 length equals 16 residues. The germline gives CDR1 LNHNV, CDR2 YYDKDF (reference sequence).

This clone was recorded once. This chain uses TRBV7-8 with TRBJ2-1; D is ambiguous. CDR1 and CDR2 (germline): SGHVS, FQNEAQ. The CDR3 totals 13 residues. V lost 0 bases and J 6 bases, leaving 6 bases between the germline ends. CDR3 in amino acids: CASSLAPPNEQFF. For the CDR3, the DNA is TGTGCCAGCAGCTTAGCCCCTCCCAATGAGCAGTTCTTC.

This sequence joins TRBV10-3 and TRBJ2-7, with 10 nucleotides matching TRBD2. Per germline, CDR1 ENHRY and CDR2 SYGVKD. The CDR3 has 14 amino acids. V lost 5 bases to trimming and J lost 0 bases; unmatched junction nucleotides: 1. This chain's CDR3 is CAISPSGSSYEQYF. For the CDR3, the DNA is TGTGCCATCAGTCCTAGCGGGAGCTCCTACGAGCAGTACTTC.

This clone was seen a handful of times. The chain carries TRBV11-2 and TRBJ1-5; TRBD1 agrees at 9 bases. The CDR3 is 15 residues long. J was trimmed by 6 bases and V by 3 bases; bases with no gene match: 6. Germline values: CDR1 SGHAT, CDR2 FQNNGV. The CDR3 DNA reads TGTGCCAGCAGCTTGAACAGGGGGCATGGTCAGCCCCAGCATTTT. Translating gives CASSLNRGHGQPQHF.

This clone was picked up one time. The rearrangement joins TRBV19 to TRBJ2-1; D ambiguous. CDR1 and CDR2 (germline): LNHDA, SQIVND (reference sequence). The CDR3 spans 15 residues. Between the trimmed V and J ends, which lost 5 bases and 0 bases, there was a span of 11 bases. The CDR3 loop reads CASSVSLSSYNEQFF. The DNA of the CDR3 is TGTGCCAGTAGTGTTTCACTCAGCTCCTACAATGAGCAGTTCTTC.

The CDR3, as DNA: TGCGCCAGCAGCCGCGAACGGGCAGGGAACACTGAAGCTTTCTTT. Translated, it gives CASSRERAGNTEAFF. The chain combines TRBV4-1 with TRBJ1-1, with no clear D. The CDR3 contains 15 residues. Deletions cut 4 bases from V and 1 base from J, with 13 bases between. CDR1 is MGHRA, CDR2 YSYEKL, per germline.